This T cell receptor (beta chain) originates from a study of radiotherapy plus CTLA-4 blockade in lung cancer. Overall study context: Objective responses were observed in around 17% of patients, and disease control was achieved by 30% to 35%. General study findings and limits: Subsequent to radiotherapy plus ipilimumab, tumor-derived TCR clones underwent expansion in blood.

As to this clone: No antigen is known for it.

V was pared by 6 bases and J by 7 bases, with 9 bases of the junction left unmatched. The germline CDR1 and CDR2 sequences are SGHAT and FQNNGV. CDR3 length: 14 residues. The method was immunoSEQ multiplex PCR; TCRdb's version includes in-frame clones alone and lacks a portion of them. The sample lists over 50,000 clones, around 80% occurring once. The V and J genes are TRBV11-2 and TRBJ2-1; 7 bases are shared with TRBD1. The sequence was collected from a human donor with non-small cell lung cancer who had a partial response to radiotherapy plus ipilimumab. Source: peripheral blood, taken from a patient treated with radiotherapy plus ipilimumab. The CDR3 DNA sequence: TGTGCCAGCAGTATGACAGGGCTCTGGAATGAGCAGTTCTTC. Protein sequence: CASSMTGLWNEQFF.